The clone carrying this T cell receptor (beta chain) was counted between two and nine times. What it binds is unknown. Investigators reverse transcribed all isolated RNA, so they sequenced expressed TCRB transcripts. Libraries were prepared by immunoSEQ multiplex PCR; TCRdb keeps only in-frame clonotypes and omits some of them. The sample contains about 320,000 clones, less than 15% of which appear only once. This entry belongs to a study of beta chain features in type 1 diabetes. In the study overall: Patients did not differ from healthy donors in age, gender or cell yield. All samples combined gave fewer than 110 million sorted cells for examination. General study findings and limits: PCR might pick shorter templates more often, in the same way for patients and controls.

Per germline, CDR1 LNHDA and CDR2 SQIVND (reference sequence). With 4 bases removed from V and 5 bases from J, the gap between germline ends came to 15 bases. CDR3 length equals 15 residues. CD4+ cells of the naive, central memory, regulatory and stem cell-like memory types were sorted via CD45RO/CCR7/CD25/CD127/CD95/CD27. Specimen: central memory CD4+ T cells from blood. The chain is built from TRBV19 and TRBJ1-5, with D possibly matching TRBD1 (5 bases). This sequence originates from a man aged 30 to 39 in good health. CDR3 DNA sequence: TGTGCCAGTAGTAGGGGGACCGCATGGGATCAGCCCCAGCATTTT. Its translation is CASSRGTAWDQPQHF.